A single TCR beta chain is shown here with its context. No antigen is known for it. CDR3 length equals 17 residues. Germline loops: CDR1 SGHRS, CDR2 YFSETQ. This specimen belongs to a study of T cells expressing NK-cell markers. Study in general: Each TCR beta repertoire originated in sorted T cells that were CD3+CD56+NKG2C+, CD3+CD56+NKG2C- or CD3+CD56-NKG2C+. Whole-study results and caveats: CD8+ T cells in over 5 donors included dominant NKG2C+ clonotypes at roughly 1.0-7.0%. Topping the CD3+CD56-NKG2C+ fraction as well were these clonotypes, in a handful of donors.

The cDNA for TCR beta came from 5'RACE template switching with UMIs. TCRdb re-analyzed the 5' RACE reads; it lists each CDR3 protein once, without DNA. The table counts 350,000 to 400,000 distinct CDR3 sequences; around a tenth lies in the top ten. The receptor was derived from a woman aged 45-65 years in good health. The sequencing input was blood T cells: a sorted CD56 or NKG2C T cell subset, CD4+ or CD8+ T cells, or bulk PBMC T cells (not recorded which). The V and J genes are TRBV5-1 and TRBJ1-1. The CDR3 is CASSLGQGVPMNTEAFF.